The entry that follows covers one T cell receptor (beta chain) sequence. What it binds is not known. Sequencing was performed with immunoSEQ multiplex PCR; in TCRdb, only in-frame clones are kept and a portion is missing. This table holds around 100,000 clones, roughly 79% found once. The record originates from a study of radiotherapy plus CTLA-4 blockade in lung cancer. The study, taken as a whole, reports: In blood, after radiotherapy plus ipilimumab, tumor-derived TCR clones expanded.

There are 14 residues in the CDR3. The ends lost 5 bases at V and 0 bases at J; junction bases unmatched: 0. Germline loops: CDR1 SGHRS, CDR2 YFSETQ. The sequencing used peripheral blood, collected from a patient treated with radiotherapy plus ipilimumab. The TCR was taken from a human donor with non-small cell lung cancer who had a partial response to radiotherapy plus ipilimumab. Some clones in this sample may be carry-over from other donors' samples. The chain recombines TRBV5-1 with TRBJ2-1, with TRBD1 identical over 9 bases. CDR3 DNA: TGCGCCAGCAGGACAGGGGGCTCCTACAATGAGCAGTTCTTC. Translated, it gives CASRTGGSYNEQFF.